This T cell receptor beta chain was profiled in a study of PD-L1 blockade in urothelial cancer. About the study: Atezolizumab (1,200 mg intravenously every 3 weeks) began at some point between 2014 and 2015 for patients. Male sex and bladder-origin urothelial cancer characterized about 85% of the 29 patients.

Regarding time point: pretreatment peripheral blood. Urothelial carcinoma affected the patients, and it was locally advanced or metastatic. Sequencing used immunoSEQ multiplex PCR; TCRdb keeps in-frame clones, though not all of them. The sample records around 100,000 clones, roughly 91% being singletons. The study, taken as a whole, reports: Tumor-linked clones in blood grew more by 3 weeks in durable-benefit patients.

Concerning this clone: Its target is unknown.

The V gene's germline CDR1 is SGDLS and CDR2 YYNGEE. The trim removed 4 bases at V and 3 bases at J, leaving 10 bases unmatched. The CDR3 totals 15 residues. This material consisted of PBMCs, taken around atezolizumab (anti-PD-L1) treatment. The sequence was collected from a man aged 55 to 70 with urothelial cancer. The chain is built from TRBV9 and TRBJ2-7; 7 bases fit TRBD1. CDR3 region: CASSPYTDRDYEQYF. CDR3 nucleotides: TGTGCCAGCAGCCCTTATACCGACAGGGACTACGAGCAGTACTTC.